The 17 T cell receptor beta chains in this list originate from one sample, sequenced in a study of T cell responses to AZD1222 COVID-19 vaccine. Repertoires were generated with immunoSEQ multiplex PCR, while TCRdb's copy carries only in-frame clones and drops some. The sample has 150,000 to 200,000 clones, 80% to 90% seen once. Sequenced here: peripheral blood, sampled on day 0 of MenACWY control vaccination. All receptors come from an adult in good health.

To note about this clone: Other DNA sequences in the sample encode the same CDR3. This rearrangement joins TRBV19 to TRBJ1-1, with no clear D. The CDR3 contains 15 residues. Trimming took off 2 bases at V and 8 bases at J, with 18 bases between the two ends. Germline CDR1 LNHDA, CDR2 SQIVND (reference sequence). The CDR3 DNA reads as TGTGCCAGTAGTATATTTGGCTTGTCAGACATGGAAGCTTTCTTT. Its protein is CASSIFGLSDMEAFF.

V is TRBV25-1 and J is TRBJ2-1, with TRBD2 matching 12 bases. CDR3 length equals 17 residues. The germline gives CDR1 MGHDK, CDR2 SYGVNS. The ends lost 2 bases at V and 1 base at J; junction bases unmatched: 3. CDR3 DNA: TGTGCCAGCAGTGAAGTTGGACTAGCGGGGTCCTACAATGAGCAGTTCTTC. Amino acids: CASSEVGLAGSYNEQFF.

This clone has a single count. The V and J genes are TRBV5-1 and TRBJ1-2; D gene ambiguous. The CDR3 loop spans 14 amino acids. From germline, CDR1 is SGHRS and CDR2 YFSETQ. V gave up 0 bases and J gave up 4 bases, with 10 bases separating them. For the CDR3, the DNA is TGCGCCAGCAGCTTGGAAACAGTCCCCTATGGCTACACCTTC. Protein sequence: CASSLETVPYGYTF.

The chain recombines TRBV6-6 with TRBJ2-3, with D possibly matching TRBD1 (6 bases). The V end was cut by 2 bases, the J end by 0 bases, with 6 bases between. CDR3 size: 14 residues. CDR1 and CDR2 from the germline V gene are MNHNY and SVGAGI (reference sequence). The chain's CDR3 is CASSYGGSTDTQYF. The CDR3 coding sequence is TGTGCCAGCAGTTACGGGGGCAGCACAGATACGCAGTATTTT.

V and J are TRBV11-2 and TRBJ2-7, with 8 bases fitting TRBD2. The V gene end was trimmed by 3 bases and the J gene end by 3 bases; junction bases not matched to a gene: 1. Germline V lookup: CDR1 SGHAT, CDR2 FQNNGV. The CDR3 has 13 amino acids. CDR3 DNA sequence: TGTGCCAGCAGCTTTAGCGGGGACTACGAGCAGTACTTC. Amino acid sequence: CASSFSGDYEQYF.

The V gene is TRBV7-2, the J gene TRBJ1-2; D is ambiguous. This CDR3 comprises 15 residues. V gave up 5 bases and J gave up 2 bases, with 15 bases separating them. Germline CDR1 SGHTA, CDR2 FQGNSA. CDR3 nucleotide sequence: TGTGCCAGCAGCGCAAGGGCGGGATCGAACTATGGCTACACCTTC. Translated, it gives CASSARAGSNYGYTF.

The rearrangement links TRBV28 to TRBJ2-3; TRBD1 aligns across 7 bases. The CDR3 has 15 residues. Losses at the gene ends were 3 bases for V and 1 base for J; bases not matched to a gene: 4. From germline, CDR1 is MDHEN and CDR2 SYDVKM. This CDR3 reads CASSFRTGGTDTQYF. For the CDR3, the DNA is TGTGCCAGCAGTTTTAGGACAGGCGGCACAGATACGCAGTATTTT.

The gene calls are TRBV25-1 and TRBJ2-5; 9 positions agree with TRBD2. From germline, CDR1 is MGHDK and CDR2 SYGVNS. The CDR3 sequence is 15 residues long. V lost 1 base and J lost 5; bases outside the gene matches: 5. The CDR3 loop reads CASSESGLASETQYF. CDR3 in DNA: TGTGCCAGCAGTGAATCTGGACTAGCGTCGGAGACCCAGTACTTC.

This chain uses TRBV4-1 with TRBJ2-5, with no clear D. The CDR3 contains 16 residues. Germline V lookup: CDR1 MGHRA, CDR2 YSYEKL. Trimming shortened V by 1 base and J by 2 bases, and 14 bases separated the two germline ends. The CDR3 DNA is TGCGCCAGCAGCCAAGCGAAGTCGATAGCTCAAGAGACCCAGTACTTC. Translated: CASSQAKSIAQETQYF.

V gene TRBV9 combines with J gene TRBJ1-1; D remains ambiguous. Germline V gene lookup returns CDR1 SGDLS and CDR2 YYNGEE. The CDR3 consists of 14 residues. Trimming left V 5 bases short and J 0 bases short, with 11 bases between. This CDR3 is CASSSGLMNTEAFF. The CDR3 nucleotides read TGTGCCAGCAGTTCCGGGCTCATGAACACTGAAGCTTTCTTT.

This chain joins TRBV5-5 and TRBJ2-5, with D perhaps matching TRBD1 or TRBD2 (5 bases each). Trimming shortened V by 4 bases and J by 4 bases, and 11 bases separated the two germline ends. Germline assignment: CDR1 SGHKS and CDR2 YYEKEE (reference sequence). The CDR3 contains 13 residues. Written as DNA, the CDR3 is TGTGCCAGCAGCCCTGGGGGTTCAGAGACCCAGTACTTC. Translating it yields CASSPGGSETQYF.

CDR3 DNA sequence: TGTGCCAGCAGCCCTATCTCTAGCGGCACAGATACGCAGTATTTT. Encoded protein: CASSPISSGTDTQYF. The genes are TRBV7-2 and TRBJ2-3; possible D gene TRBD2, 6 bases. The CDR3 runs to 15 residues. V was trimmed by 5 bases and J by 1 base, leaving 13 bases between them. Per germline, CDR1 SGHTA and CDR2 FQGNSA.

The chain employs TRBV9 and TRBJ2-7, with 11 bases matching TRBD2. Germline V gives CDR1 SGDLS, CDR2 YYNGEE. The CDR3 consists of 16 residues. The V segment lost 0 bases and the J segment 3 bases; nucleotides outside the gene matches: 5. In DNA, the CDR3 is TGTGCCAGCAGCGTAGATGCCGGGACTAGCGGCTACGAGCAGTACTTC. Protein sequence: CASSVDAGTSGYEQYF.

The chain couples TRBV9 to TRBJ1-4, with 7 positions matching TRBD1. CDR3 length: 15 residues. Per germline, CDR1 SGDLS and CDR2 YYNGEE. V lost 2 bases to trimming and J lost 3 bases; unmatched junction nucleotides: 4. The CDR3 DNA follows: TGTGCCAGCAGCGTCCGGACAGGCCCTAATGAAAAACTGTTTTTT. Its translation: CASSVRTGPNEKLFF.

This CDR3 reads CASSLYRDNSPLHF. CDR3 in DNA: TGCGCCAGCAGCTTATATAGGGATAATTCACCCCTCCACTTT. This chain links TRBV5-1 with TRBJ1-6; no clear D gene. Germline assignment: CDR1 SGHRS and CDR2 YFSETQ. V was clipped by 2 bases and J by 5 bases, with 8 bases between them. CDR3 length: 14 residues.

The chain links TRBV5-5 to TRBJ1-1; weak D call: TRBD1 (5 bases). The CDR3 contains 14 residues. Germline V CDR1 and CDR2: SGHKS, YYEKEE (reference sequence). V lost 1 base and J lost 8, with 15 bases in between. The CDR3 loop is CASSLWSGYGEAFF. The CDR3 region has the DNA TGTGCCAGCAGCTTGTGGTCAGGGTATGGGGAAGCTTTCTTT.

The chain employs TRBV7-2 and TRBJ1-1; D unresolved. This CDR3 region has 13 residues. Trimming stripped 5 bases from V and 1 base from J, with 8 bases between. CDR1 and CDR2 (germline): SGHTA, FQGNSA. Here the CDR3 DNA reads TGTGCCAGCAGCCTAACAGAGAACACTGAAGCTTTCTTT. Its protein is CASSLTENTEAFF.